The clone carrying this T cell receptor beta chain showed up just once. A much larger clone lies one base from this, so it may be a read error. Germline V gene data show CDR1 as SNHLY and CDR2 as FYNNEI. Germline trimming cut 6 bases from V and 2 bases from J; bases unmatched to any gene: 1. This CDR3 spans 15 amino acids. The data originate from a study of shared clonotypes between healthy human individuals. Libraries were prepared by immunoSEQ multiplex PCR; TCRdb keeps only in-frame clonotypes and omits some of them. The sample has around 1.1 million clones, 77% seen once. The genes are TRBV2 and TRBJ2-1; 13 nucleotides match TRBD2. The TCR comes from a man in his late teens or twenties in good health. Some clones in this sample may be carry-over from other donors' samples. Sequencing was carried out using memory CD4+ T cells from PBMCs. Subset given: CD45RA-negative fraction. The CDR3: CASRLAGGPYNEQFF. The CDR3 DNA sequence: TGTGCCAGCAGACTAGCGGGAGGGCCCTACAATGAGCAGTTCTTC. The variable domain in full, completed from reference TRBV2 and TRBJ2-1, reads EPEVTQTPSHQVTQMGQEVILRCVPISNHLYFYWYRQILGQKVEFLVSFYNNEISEKSEIFDDQFSVERPDGSNFTLKIRSTKLEDSAMYFCASRLAGGPYNEQFFGPGTRLTVL.